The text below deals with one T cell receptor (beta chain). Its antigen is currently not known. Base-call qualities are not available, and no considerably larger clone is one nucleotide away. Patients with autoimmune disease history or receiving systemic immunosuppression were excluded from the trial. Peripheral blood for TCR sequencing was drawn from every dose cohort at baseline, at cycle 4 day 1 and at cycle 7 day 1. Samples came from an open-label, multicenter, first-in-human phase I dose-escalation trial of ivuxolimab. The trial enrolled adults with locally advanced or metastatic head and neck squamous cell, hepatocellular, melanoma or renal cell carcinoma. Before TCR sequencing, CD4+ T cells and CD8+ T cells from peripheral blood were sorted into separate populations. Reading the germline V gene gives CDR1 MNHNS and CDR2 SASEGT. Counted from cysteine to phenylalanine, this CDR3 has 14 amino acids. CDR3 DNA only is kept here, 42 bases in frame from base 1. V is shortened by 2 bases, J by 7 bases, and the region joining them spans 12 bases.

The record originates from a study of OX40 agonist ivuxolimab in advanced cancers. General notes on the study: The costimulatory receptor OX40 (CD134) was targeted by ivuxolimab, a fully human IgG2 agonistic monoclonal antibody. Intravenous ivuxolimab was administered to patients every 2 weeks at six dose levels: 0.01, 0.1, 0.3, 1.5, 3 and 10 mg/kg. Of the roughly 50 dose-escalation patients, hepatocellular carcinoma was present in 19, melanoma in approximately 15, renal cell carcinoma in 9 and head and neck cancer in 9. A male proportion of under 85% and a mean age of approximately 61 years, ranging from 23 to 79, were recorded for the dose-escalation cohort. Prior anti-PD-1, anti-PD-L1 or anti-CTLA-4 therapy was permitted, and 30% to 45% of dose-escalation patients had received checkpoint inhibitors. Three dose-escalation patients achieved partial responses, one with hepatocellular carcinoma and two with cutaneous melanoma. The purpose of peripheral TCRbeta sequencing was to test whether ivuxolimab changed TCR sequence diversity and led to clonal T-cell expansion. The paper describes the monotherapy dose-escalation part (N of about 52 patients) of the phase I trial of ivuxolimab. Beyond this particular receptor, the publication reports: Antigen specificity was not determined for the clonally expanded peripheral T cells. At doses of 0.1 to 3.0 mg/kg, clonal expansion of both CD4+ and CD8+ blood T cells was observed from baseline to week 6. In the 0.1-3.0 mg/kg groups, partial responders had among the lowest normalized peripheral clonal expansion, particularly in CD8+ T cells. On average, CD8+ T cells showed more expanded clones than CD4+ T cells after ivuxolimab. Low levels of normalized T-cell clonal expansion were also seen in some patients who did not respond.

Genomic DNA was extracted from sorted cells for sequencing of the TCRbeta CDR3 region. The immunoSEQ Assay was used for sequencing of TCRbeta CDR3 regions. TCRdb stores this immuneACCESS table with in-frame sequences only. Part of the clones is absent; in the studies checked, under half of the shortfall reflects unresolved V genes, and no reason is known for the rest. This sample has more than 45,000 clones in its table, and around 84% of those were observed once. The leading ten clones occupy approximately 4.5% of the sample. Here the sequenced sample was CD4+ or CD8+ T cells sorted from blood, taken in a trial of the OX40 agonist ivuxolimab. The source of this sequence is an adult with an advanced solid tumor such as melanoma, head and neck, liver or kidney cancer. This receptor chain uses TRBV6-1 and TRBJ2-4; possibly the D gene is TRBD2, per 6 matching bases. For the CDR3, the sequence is CASSESGSGNIQYF. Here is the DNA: TGTGCCAGCAGTGAATCGGGCAGCGGGAACATTCAGTACTTC.